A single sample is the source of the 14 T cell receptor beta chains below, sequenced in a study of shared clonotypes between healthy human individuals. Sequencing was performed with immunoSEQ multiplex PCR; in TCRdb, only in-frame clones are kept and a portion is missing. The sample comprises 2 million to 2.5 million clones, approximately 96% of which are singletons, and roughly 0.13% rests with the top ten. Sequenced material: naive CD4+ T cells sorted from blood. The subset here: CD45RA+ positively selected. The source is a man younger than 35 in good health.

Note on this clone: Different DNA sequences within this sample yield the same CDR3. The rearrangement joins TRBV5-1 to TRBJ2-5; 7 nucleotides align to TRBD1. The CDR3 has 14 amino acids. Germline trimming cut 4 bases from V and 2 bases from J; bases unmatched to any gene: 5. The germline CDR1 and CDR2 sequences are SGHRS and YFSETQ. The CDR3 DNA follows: TGCGCCAGCAGCCCCGGGACAGTTCAAGAGACCCAGTACTTC. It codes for CASSPGTVQETQYF.

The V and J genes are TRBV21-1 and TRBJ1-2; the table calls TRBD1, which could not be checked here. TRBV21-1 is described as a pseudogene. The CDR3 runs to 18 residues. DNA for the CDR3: TGTGCCAGCAGCAGCATCCGGGACAGCCACTCTCCCGCCTATGGCTACACCTTC. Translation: CASSSIRDSHSPAYGYTF.

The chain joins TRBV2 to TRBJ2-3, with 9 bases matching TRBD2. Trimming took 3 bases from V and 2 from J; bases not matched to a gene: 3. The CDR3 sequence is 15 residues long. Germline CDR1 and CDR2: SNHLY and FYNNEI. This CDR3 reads CASSDSGGPTDTQYF. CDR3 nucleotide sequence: TGTGCCAGCAGTGATAGCGGGGGACCCACAGATACGCAGTATTTT.

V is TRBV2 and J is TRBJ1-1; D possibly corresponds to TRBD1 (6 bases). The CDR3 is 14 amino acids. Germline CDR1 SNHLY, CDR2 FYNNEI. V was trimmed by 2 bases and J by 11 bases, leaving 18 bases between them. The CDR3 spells CASSESLGGATAFF. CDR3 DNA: TGTGCCAGCAGTGAAAGTTTGGGGGGCGCGACCGCTTTCTTT.

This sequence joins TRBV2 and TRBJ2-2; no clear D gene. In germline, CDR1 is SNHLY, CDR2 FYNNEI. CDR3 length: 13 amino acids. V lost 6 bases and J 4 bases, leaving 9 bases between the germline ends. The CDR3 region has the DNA TGTGCCAGCAGCGAACTGAGCACCGGGGAGCTGTTTTTT. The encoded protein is CASSELSTGELFF.

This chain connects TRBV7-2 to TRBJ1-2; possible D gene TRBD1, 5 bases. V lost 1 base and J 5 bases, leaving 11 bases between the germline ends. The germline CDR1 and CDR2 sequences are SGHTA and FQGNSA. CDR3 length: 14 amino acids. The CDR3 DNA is TGTGCCAGCAGCTTAGATGGGGCGCGGTATGGCTACACCTTC. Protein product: CASSLDGARYGYTF.

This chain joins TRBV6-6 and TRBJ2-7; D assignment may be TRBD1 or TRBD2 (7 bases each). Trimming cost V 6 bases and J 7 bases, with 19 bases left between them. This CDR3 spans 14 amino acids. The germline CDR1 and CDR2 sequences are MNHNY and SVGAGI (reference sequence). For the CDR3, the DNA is TGTGCCAGCAGAGAACAGGGGACTACGGGGGAGCAGTACTTC. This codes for CASREQGTTGEQYF.

The DNA of the CDR3 is TGTGCTAGTGGCCGATTCGGCACAGCCTCCTACGAGCAGTACTTC. Residues: CASGRFGTASYEQYF. This chain links TRBV12-5 with TRBJ2-7; no clear D. CDR1 is LGHNT and CDR2 is FRNRAP in the germline V gene. V shed 6 bases and J shed 0 bases, with 15 bases lying between them. CDR3 size: 15 residues.

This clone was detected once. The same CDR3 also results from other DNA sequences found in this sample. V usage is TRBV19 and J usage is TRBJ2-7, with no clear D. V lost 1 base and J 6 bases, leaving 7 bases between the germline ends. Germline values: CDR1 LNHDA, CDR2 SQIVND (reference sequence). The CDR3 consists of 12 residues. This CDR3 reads CASSIGVGEQYF. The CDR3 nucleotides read TGTGCCAGTAGTATAGGAGTAGGCGAGCAGTACTTC.

This CDR3 reads CASSYERAYEQYF. Here the CDR3 DNA reads TGTGCCAGCAGTTACGAGCGAGCCTACGAGCAGTACTTC. The J gene is TRBJ2-7, the V gene TRBV6-5; no reliable D call. The CDR3 is 13 residues long. V shed 2 bases and J shed 2 bases, with 7 bases lying between them. The germline V gene encodes CDR1 MNHEY and CDR2 SVGAGI.

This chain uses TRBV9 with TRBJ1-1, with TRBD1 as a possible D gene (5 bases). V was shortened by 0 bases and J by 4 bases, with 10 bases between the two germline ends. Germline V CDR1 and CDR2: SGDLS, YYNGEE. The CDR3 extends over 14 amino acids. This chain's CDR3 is CASSVGGTRTEAFF. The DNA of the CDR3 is TGTGCCAGCAGCGTAGGAGGGACGCGCACTGAAGCTTTCTTT.

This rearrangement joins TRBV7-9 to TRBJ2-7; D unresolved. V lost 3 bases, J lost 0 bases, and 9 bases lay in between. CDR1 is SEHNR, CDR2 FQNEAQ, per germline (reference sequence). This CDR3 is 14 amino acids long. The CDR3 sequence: CASSLDPSSYEQYF. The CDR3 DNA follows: TGTGCCAGCAGCTTGGACCCGAGCTCCTACGAGCAGTACTTC.

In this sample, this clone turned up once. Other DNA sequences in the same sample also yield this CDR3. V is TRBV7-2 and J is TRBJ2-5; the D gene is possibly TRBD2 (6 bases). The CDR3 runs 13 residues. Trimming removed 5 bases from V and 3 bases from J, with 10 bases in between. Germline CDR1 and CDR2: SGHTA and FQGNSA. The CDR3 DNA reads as TGTGCCAGCAGCCTTGAGCGGGAAGAGACCCAGTACTTC. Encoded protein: CASSLEREETQYF.

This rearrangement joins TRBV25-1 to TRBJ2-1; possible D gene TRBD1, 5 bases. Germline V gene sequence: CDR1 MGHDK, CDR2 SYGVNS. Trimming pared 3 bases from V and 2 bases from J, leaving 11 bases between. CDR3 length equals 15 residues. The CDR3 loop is CASSDTQGPYNEQFF. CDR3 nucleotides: TGTGCCAGCAGTGACACGCAGGGCCCCTACAATGAGCAGTTCTTC.